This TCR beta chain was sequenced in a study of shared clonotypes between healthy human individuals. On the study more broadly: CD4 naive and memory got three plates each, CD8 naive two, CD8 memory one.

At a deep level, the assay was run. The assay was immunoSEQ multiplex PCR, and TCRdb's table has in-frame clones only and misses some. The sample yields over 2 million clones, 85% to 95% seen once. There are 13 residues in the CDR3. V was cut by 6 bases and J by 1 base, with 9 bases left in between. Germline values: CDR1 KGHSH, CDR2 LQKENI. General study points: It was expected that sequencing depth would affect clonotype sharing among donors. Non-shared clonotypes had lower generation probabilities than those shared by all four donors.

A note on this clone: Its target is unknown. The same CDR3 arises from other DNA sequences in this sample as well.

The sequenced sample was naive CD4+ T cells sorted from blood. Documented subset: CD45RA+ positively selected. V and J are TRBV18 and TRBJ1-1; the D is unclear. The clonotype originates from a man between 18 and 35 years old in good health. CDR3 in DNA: TGTGCCAGCTCGGCCGACCAGAACACTGAAGCTTTCTTT. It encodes CASSADQNTEAFF.